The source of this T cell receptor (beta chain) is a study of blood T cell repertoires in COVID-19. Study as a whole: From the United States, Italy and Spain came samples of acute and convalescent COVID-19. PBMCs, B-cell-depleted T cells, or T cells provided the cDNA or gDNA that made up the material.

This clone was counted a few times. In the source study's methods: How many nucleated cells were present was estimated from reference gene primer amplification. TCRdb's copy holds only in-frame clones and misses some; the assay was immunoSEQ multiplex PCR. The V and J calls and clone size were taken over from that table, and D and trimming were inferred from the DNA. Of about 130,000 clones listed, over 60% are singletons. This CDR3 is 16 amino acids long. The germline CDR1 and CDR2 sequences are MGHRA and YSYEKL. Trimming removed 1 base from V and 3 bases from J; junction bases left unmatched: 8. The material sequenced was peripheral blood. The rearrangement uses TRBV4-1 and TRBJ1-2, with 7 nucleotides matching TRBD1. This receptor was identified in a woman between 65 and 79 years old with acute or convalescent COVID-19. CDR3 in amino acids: CASSQVGTGAYYGYTF. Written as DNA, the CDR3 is TGCGCCAGCAGCCAAGTGGGAACAGGGGCCTACTATGGCTACACCTTC.